Each of the 27 T cell receptor beta chains below was sequenced from the same sample in a study of blood T cell repertoires in COVID-19. Measured with immunoSEQ multiplex PCR; TCRdb has only the in-frame clones, and not every one. The sample has roughly 240,000 clones, 75% to 90% seen once; the top ten hold about 4.5%. Sequenced sample: peripheral blood. These receptors were collected from a man in his 60s who had recovered from COVID-19.

The CDR3 spells CASSQEARGSSNTGELFF. In DNA, the CDR3 is TGTGCCAGCAGCCAAGAAGCCCGCGGTTCCTCGAACACCGGGGAGCTGTTTTTT. The chain couples TRBV3-1 (or the pseudogene TRBV3-2) to TRBJ2-2; D gene unclear. There are 18 residues in the CDR3. The germline CDR1 and CDR2 sequences are LGHDT and YNNKEL (reference sequence). V gave up 0 bases and J gave up 0 bases, with 14 bases separating them.

The chain employs TRBV6-5 and TRBJ1-1; D not resolved. CDR3 length: 14 amino acids. The V and J ends lost 4 bases and 1 base respectively, with 10 bases between them. In germline, CDR1 is MNHEY, CDR2 SVGAGI. The CDR3 loop reads CASSFSVGNTEAFF. As DNA, the CDR3 is TGTGCCAGCAGTTTCAGCGTGGGGAACACTGAAGCTTTCTTT.

The J gene is TRBJ1-5, the V gene TRBV7-9, with TRBD1 matching 7 bases. Germline CDR1 and CDR2: SEHNR and FQNEAQ (reference sequence). The CDR3 is made up of 14 amino acids. The J segment lost 7 bases and the V segment lost 5 bases, leaving 8 bases of the junction unmatched. The CDR3: CASSLGTVIQPQHF. In DNA, the CDR3 is TGTGCCAGCAGCCTGGGGACAGTGATACAGCCCCAGCATTTT.

The J gene is TRBJ2-5, the V gene TRBV5-1; the D is unclear. The CDR3 is 12 amino acids. Trimming removed 3 bases from V and 2 bases from J, with 5 bases in between. The germline V gene has CDR1 SGHRS and CDR2 YFSETQ. The CDR3: CASSSSQETQYF. The CDR3 DNA follows: TGCGCCAGCAGCTCTTCTCAAGAGACCCAGTACTTC. Using reference TRBV5-1 and TRBJ2-5 for the parts outside the CDR3, the full variable domain is KAGVTQTPRYLIKTRGQQVTLSCSPISGHRSVSWYQQTPGQGLQFLFEYFSETQRNKGNFPGRFSGRQFSNSRSEMNVSTLELGDSALYLCASSSSQETQYFGPGTRLLVL.

This clone was picked up a small number of times. The chain combines TRBV30 with TRBJ1-2; D gene ambiguous. Germline CDR1 reads GTSNPN; CDR2 reads SVGIG (reference sequence). V dropped 3 bases and J dropped 8 bases, with 10 bases sitting between them. The CDR3 sequence is 11 residues long. The CDR3 DNA reads TGTGCCTGGAGGGTGGCGGGAGGCTACACCTTC. Translated: CAWRVAGGYTF.

This clone was observed once. The chain combines TRBV2 with TRBJ2-1, with a possible D match to TRBD2 (6 bases). The V and J ends lost 10 bases and 4 bases respectively, with 14 bases between them. The CDR3 has 13 residues. Per germline, CDR1 SNHLY and CDR2 FYNNEI. The CDR3 DNA reads as TGTGCCATCTTCGGACTATCTTACAATGAGCAGTTCTTC. Protein sequence: CAIFGLSYNEQFF.

In nucleotides, the CDR3 is TGCAGCGCTGTGGAGTCTCGGTCGCCTGAAGCTTTCTTT. Translating it yields CSAVESRSPEAFF. The rearrangement links TRBV29-1 to TRBJ1-1; D call uncertain. V lost 7 bases and J 6 bases, leaving 18 bases between the germline ends. CDR1 and CDR2 (germline): SQVTM, ANQGSEA. The CDR3 spans 13 residues.

The J gene is TRBJ2-2, the V gene TRBV2; no clear D gene. Germline-derived CDR1 and CDR2 are SNHLY and FYNNEI. The CDR3 consists of 15 residues. The V and J ends lost 1 base and 4 bases respectively, with 10 bases between them. CDR3 protein: CASSEDGRSTGELFF. The CDR3 DNA sequence: TGTGCCAGCAGTGAAGACGGTAGAAGCACCGGGGAGCTGTTTTTT. Full variable domain (missing parts from reference TRBV2 and TRBJ2-2): EPEVTQTPSHQVTQMGQEVILRCVPISNHLYFYWYRQILGQKVEFLVSFYNNEISEKSEIFDDQFSVERPDGSNFTLKIRSTKLEDSAMYFCASSEDGRSTGELFFGEGSRLTVL.

CDR3 loop: CASNAAGGDEKLFF. CDR3 nucleotides: TGTGCCAGCAATGCCGCAGGGGGCGATGAAAAACTGTTTTTT. The V call is TRBV4-2, the J call TRBJ1-4, with 8 bases that match TRBD1. The germline gives CDR1 LGHNA, CDR2 YNFKEQ. J lost 6 bases, V lost 7 bases, and 7 bases had no gene match. The CDR3 totals 14 residues.

V gene TRBV2 combines with J gene TRBJ2-3; TRBD1 matches 7 bases. This CDR3 region has 13 residues. The V segment lost 6 bases and the J segment 1 base; nucleotides outside the gene matches: 1. Germline lookup yields CDR1 SNHLY and CDR2 FYNNEI. This CDR3 is CASSGQGTDTQYF. The CDR3 DNA reads as TGTGCCAGCAGCGGACAGGGCACAGATACGCAGTATTTT. Full variable domain (remainder filled in from reference TRBV2 and TRBJ2-3): EPEVTQTPSHQVTQMGQEVILRCVPISNHLYFYWYRQILGQKVEFLVSFYNNEISEKSEIFDDQFSVERPDGSNFTLKIRSTKLEDSAMYFCASSGQGTDTQYFGPGTRLTVL.

This sequence joins TRBV30 and TRBJ2-7; 10 bases align to TRBD2. CDR3 length: 15 amino acids. Germline-derived CDR1 and CDR2 are GTSNPN and SVGIG (reference sequence). The ends lost 4 bases at V and 0 bases at J; junction bases unmatched: 6. CDR3 coding DNA: TGTGCCTGGATTAGTAGCGGGAGGAGCTCCTACGAGCAGTACTTC. This translates into CAWISSGRSSYEQYF.

The chain has TRBV28 and TRBJ2-7; 11 positions agree with TRBD1. V lost 6 bases, J lost 4 bases, and 5 bases stayed unmatched. The CDR3 totals 14 residues. CDR1 is MDHEN, CDR2 SYDVKM, per germline. CDR3 sequence reads: CASSRTGGLYEQYF. CDR3 nucleotide sequence: TGTGCCAGCAGCCGGACAGGGGGCCTATACGAGCAGTACTTC.

The chain couples TRBV19 to TRBJ2-7; D is perhaps TRBD1 (6 bases). The germline V and J ends were trimmed by 5 bases and 3 bases, with 17 bases remaining between them. The CDR3 spans 15 residues. Germline CDR1 LNHDA, CDR2 SQIVND (reference sequence). The CDR3 DNA follows: TGTGCCAGTAGTGTCGCGGCAGGGGTAATCTACGAGCAGTACTTC. This gives the protein CASSVAAGVIYEQYF.

This clone has only one observation. The rearrangement links TRBV7-6 to TRBJ2-2; 11 bases fit TRBD2. Germline trimming cut 0 bases from V and 8 bases from J; bases unmatched to any gene: 8. The CDR3 has 17 residues. CDR1 is SGHVS, CDR2 FNYEAQ, per germline. The CDR3: CASSLATSGIPRGELFF. The CDR3, as DNA: TGTGCCAGCAGCTTAGCGACTAGCGGGATTCCGAGGGGGGAGCTGTTTTTT.

CDR3 DNA sequence: TGTGCCAGCAGCTTACGACTAGCGGGGAGCACAGATACGCAGTATTTT. Amino acid sequence: CASSLRLAGSTDTQYF. The chain combines TRBV13 with TRBJ2-3; 11 bases line up with TRBD2. The CDR3 contains 16 residues. CDR1 is PRHDT, CDR2 FYEKMQ, per germline (reference sequence). V shed 2 bases, J shed 0 bases, and the junction held 1 base outside the gene matches.

This clone was seen just once. The J gene is TRBJ2-7, the V gene TRBV11-2; tentatively, D is TRBD1 (5 bases). CDR1 SGHAT and CDR2 FQNNGV come from the germline V gene. V was trimmed by 4 bases and J by 5 bases, leaving 9 bases between them. The CDR3 is 12 residues long. CDR3 region: CASSSSGNEQYF. CDR3 DNA sequence: TGTGCCAGCAGCTCCTCAGGGAACGAGCAGTACTTC. The whole variable domain, remainder taken from reference TRBV11-2 and TRBJ2-7, is EAGVAQSPRYKIIEKRQSVAFWCNPISGHATLYWYQQILGQGPKLLIQFQNNGVVDDSQLPKDRFSAERLKGVDSTLKIQPAKLEDSAVYLCASSSSGNEQYFGPGTRLTVT.

In the case of this clone: In the same sample, other DNA sequences code for this CDR3. V gene TRBV2 combines with J gene TRBJ1-5; D remains ambiguous. The CDR3 sequence is 13 residues long. Per germline, CDR1 SNHLY and CDR2 FYNNEI. V was cut by 3 bases and J by 2 bases, with 5 bases left in between. CDR3 protein: CASSDRGNQPQHF. The CDR3 DNA follows: TGTGCCAGCAGTGATCGGGGCAATCAGCCCCAGCATTTT. Complete variable domain (other parts from reference TRBV2 and TRBJ1-5): EPEVTQTPSHQVTQMGQEVILRCVPISNHLYFYWYRQILGQKVEFLVSFYNNEISEKSEIFDDQFSVERPDGSNFTLKIRSTKLEDSAMYFCASSDRGNQPQHFGDGTRLSIL.

CDR3 coding DNA: TGTGCCAGCAGCCCCGGGGGAGGGGAGCTGTTTTTT. Residues: CASSPGGGELFF. The chain links TRBV3-1 (or the pseudogene TRBV3-2) to TRBJ2-2; the D gene is possibly TRBD2 (6 bases). The CDR3 covers 12 residues. Germline loops: CDR1 LGHDT, CDR2 YNNKEL (reference sequence). V lost 4 bases and J 8 bases, leaving 8 bases between the germline ends.

V usage is TRBV10-3 and J usage is TRBJ2-7; TRBD2 aligns across 8 bases. Trimming cost V 11 bases and J 9 bases; bases outside gene matches: 18. Germline CDR1 and CDR2: ENHRY and SYGVKD. There are 14 residues in the CDR3. DNA for the CDR3: TGTGCCTCCCAAGTCGGGAGGGGTGCCCCAGGGCAGTACTTC. It translates to CASQVGRGAPGQYF.

The J gene is TRBJ2-7, the V gene TRBV6-1; 7 nucleotides align to TRBD2. The CDR3 has 15 residues. J was trimmed by 5 bases and V by 1 base; bases with no gene match: 8. The V gene's germline CDR1 is MNHNS and CDR2 SASEGT. The CDR3 loop reads CASSEGASGGHEQYF. The CDR3 nucleotides read TGTGCCAGCAGTGAAGGGGCTAGCGGTGGACACGAGCAGTACTTC.

The chain recombines TRBV19 with TRBJ2-7; TRBD2 aligns across 9 bases. Unmatched junction bases numbered 10, after V lost 3 bases and J lost 4 bases. Germline assignment: CDR1 LNHDA and CDR2 SQIVND (reference sequence). This CDR3 has 16 residues. This CDR3 is CASSIAVASGMYEQYF. Written as DNA, the CDR3 is TGTGCCAGTAGTATCGCTGTGGCTAGCGGGATGTACGAGCAGTACTTC. Supplemented by reference TRBV19 and TRBJ2-7, the full variable domain reads DGGITQSPKYLFRKEGQNVTLSCEQNLNHDAMYWYRQDPGQGLRLIYYSQIVNDFQKGDIAEGYSVSREKKESFPLTVTSAQKNPTAFYLCASSIAVASGMYEQYFGPGTRLTVT.

CDR3 region: CASTRTTSGKNEQFF. DNA for the CDR3: TGTGCCAGTACAAGAACGACTAGCGGGAAGAATGAGCAGTTCTTC. The genes are TRBV19 and TRBJ2-1; 11 bases fit TRBD2. Losses at the gene ends were 7 bases for V and 7 bases for J; bases not matched to a gene: 9. The germline V gene encodes CDR1 LNHDA and CDR2 SQIVND (reference sequence). The CDR3 has 15 residues.

This chain connects TRBV11-2 to TRBJ2-1; no firm D call. Germline assignment: CDR1 SGHAT and CDR2 FQNNGV. The CDR3 is made up of 11 amino acids. V shed 5 bases and J shed 7 bases, with 6 bases lying between them. Written as DNA, the CDR3 is TGTGCCAGCAGCCCACTTAATGAGCAGTTCTTC. Protein product: CASSPLNEQFF.

The V gene is TRBV29-1, the J gene TRBJ2-1; tentatively, D is TRBD2 (5 bases). CDR3 size: 14 residues. V dropped 6 bases and J dropped 4 bases, with 16 bases sitting between them. Germline assignment: CDR1 SQVTM and CDR2 ANQGSEA. CDR3 nucleotide sequence: TGCAGCGTCCCGTGGGAGCTGGGGTACAATGAGCAGTTCTTC. Protein product: CSVPWELGYNEQFF.

Note on this clone: The same CDR3 can be traced to other DNA sequences in this sample. This rearrangement joins TRBV6-5 to TRBJ1-2; 7 bases are a match to TRBD1. Germline values: CDR1 MNHEY, CDR2 SVGAGI. The CDR3 has 13 residues. V gave up 6 bases and J gave up 2 bases; unmatched junction bases: 3. In DNA form, the CDR3 reads TGTGCCAGCAGGGGGACAGCCAACTATGGCTACACCTTC. This codes for CASRGTANYGYTF.

The chain recombines TRBV19 with TRBJ2-2; 9 nucleotides match TRBD1. Germline CDR1 is LNHDA and CDR2 is SQIVND (reference sequence). The CDR3 extends over 16 amino acids. Trimming at V came to 4 bases and at J to 5 bases, leaving 8 bases not matched to a gene. The CDR3 DNA reads as TGTGCCAGTAGTACGCTTGGACAGGGGCAAACCGGGGAGCTGTTTTTT. This codes for CASSTLGQGQTGELFF.

This clone was recorded once. The V and J genes are TRBV9 and TRBJ1-4, with a tentative D call TRBD1 (6 bases). V shed 4 bases and J shed 6 bases, with 13 bases lying between them. This CDR3 is 14 amino acids long. Germline V lookup: CDR1 SGDLS, CDR2 YYNGEE. DNA for the CDR3: TGTGCCAGCAGCCACCCCGAGGGGGATGAAAAACTGTTTTTT. Translating it yields CASSHPEGDEKLFF.